What follows are 13 T cell receptor beta chains derived from one specimen sequenced in a study of molecular identifiers for immune sequencing clone quantification. TCRdb used MiXCR to reprocess the PCR reads, holding one entry per CDR3 protein. Among 300,000 to 350,000 distinct CDR3 sequences, about 22% were seen once, and the ten largest hold 0.7% to 0.9%. Sequences were obtained from naive CD8+ T cells from blood, with Jurkat cell RNA spiked in. Subset reported: FACS-sorted CD8+CD4-CCR7+CD45RA+ naive T cells. These receptors all come from a human donor in good health. Some libraries in this study had Jurkat cell RNA spiked in.

This clonotype has only one observation. In this CDR3 the conserved last residue, phenylalanine or tryptophan, is missing, so a read error is likely. V and J are TRBV7-9 and TRBJ1-4, with a weak D call TRBD1 (5 bases). Trimming stripped 5 bases from V and 0 bases from J, with 13 bases between. This CDR3 has 16 residues. Germline assignment: CDR1 SEHNR and CDR2 FQNEAQ (reference sequence). The CDR3, as DNA: TGTGCCAGCAGCCGACCCCTGGGGCCAACTAATGAAAAACTGTTTCTT. It encodes CASSRPLGPTNEKLFL.

This clonotype was recorded many times. This chain connects TRBV9 to TRBJ2-7; D is perhaps TRBD1 or TRBD2 (5 bases each). Germline loops: CDR1 SGDLS, CDR2 YYNGEE. V was cut by 0 bases and J by 4 bases, with 14 bases left in between. There are 15 residues in the CDR3. CDR3: CASSVATGTGYEQYF. CDR3 coding DNA: TGTGCCAGCAGCGTAGCTACTGGGACGGGGTACGAGCAGTACTTC.

This clonotype was observed at least ten times. The J gene is TRBJ2-7, the V gene TRBV29-1; 9 bases align to TRBD1. Germline V lookup: CDR1 SQVTM, CDR2 ANQGSEA. The CDR3 extends over 13 amino acids. Unmatched junction bases numbered 6, after V lost 7 bases and J lost 2 bases. CDR3: CSAEGTGTYEQYF. DNA of the CDR3: TGCAGCGCCGAAGGGACAGGGACCTACGAGCAGTACTTC.

In regard to this clonotype: Being one base from a much bigger clone, this may be a read error. It is likely a read error, because the conserved phenylalanine at the end of the CDR3 is missing. The genes are TRBV29-1 and TRBJ1-1, with D hard to call. Germline CDR1 is SQVTM and CDR2 is ANQGSEA. V lost 3 bases and J lost 2, with 7 bases in between. The CDR3 extends over 12 amino acids. The CDR3 nucleotides are TGCAGCGTTGAGGTCGAAAACACTGAAGCTTTCCTT. Translation: CSVEVENTEAFL.

Turning to this clonotype: A much larger clone is a single base away; this may be a read error. This chain connects TRBV7-9 to TRBJ2-3, with D possibly being TRBD1 (6 bases). Germline assignment: CDR1 SEHNR and CDR2 FQNEAQ (reference sequence). This CDR3 contains 17 residues. Trimming removed 5 bases at V and 2 bases at J, with 20 bases between. The CDR3 nucleotides read TGTGCCAGCAGCAGCCCCCCAGACAGGTCCGCCACAGATACGCAGTATTTT. Amino acid sequence: CASSSPPDRSATDTQYF. Based on the CDR3 plus reference TRBV7-9 and TRBJ2-3, the full variable domain is DTGVSQNPRHKITKRGQNVTFRCDPISEHNRLYWYRQTLGQGPEFLTYFQNEAQLEKSRLLSDRFSAERPKGSFSTLEIQRTEQGDSAMYLCASSSPPDRSATDTQYFGPGTRLTVL.

In this sample, this clonotype turned up a few times. Written as DNA, the CDR3 is TGTGCCAGCCGTTCGAGGACAGGACTAGAGACCTACGAGCAGTACTTC. It yields the protein CASRSRTGLETYEQYF. This chain links TRBV6-1 with TRBJ2-7; TRBD1 or TRBD2 may be the D gene (7 bases each). V lost 8 bases and J lost 2, with 22 bases in between. This CDR3 has 16 amino acids. Germline-derived CDR1 and CDR2 are MNHNS and SASEGT.

Details on this clonotype: This could be a read error, since a much larger clone is one nucleotide away. The J gene is TRBJ1-5, the V gene TRBV21-1; the table's D call TRBD1 went unverified against the DNA. TRBV21-1 is classified as a pseudogene. This CDR3 spans 15 amino acids. CDR3: CASSTPLPSSQPQHF. Here the CDR3 DNA reads TGTGCCAGCAGCACGCCCCTGCCTAGCAGTCAGCCCCAGCATTTT.

The sample holds many counts of this clonotype. The chain is built from TRBV2 and TRBJ1-1; the D is unclear. The V and J ends lost 0 bases and 1 base respectively, with 9 bases between them. The length of the CDR3 is 15 residues. The germline gives CDR1 SNHLY, CDR2 FYNNEI. DNA for the CDR3: TGTGCCAGCAGTGAAGCGTGGACCGGGAACACTGAAGCTTTCTTT. It codes for CASSEAWTGNTEAFF.

This clonotype was counted many times. This rearrangement joins TRBV15 to TRBJ2-7; perhaps TRBD1 as D (6 bases). Germline lookup yields CDR1 LNHNV and CDR2 YYDKDF (reference sequence). CDR3 length: 14 amino acids. The germline V and J ends were trimmed by 1 base and 2 bases, with 9 bases remaining between them. This CDR3 is CATSRVGQTYEQYF. CDR3 nucleotides: TGTGCCACCAGCAGAGTAGGACAGACCTACGAGCAGTACTTC. The whole variable domain, filled in from reference TRBV15 and TRBJ2-7, reads DAMVIQNPRYQVTQFGKPVTLSCSQTLNHNVMYWYQQKSSQAPKLLFHYYDKDFNNEADTPDNFQSRRPNTSFCFLDIRSPGLGDTAMYLCATSRVGQTYEQYFGPGTRLTVT.

With respect to this clonotype: Relative to the germline gene, one junction end is altered; a read error may explain this. V usage is TRBV20-1 and J usage is TRBJ2-7; perhaps TRBD1 as D (5 bases). This CDR3 spans 14 amino acids. The germline V gene encodes CDR1 DFQATT and CDR2 SNEGSKA (reference sequence). The CDR3 here is CSVRDEGVAYEQYF. CDR3 coding DNA: TGCAGTGTTAGAGACGAAGGGGTCGCCTACGAGCAGTACTTC.

This clonotype has just a few counts. The CDR3 sequence is CASSLGQRTFF. CDR3 coding DNA: TGTGCCAGCAGCTTAGGCCAGAGGACTTTCTTT. The genes are TRBV5-6 and TRBJ1-1; D uncertain. The CDR3 covers 11 residues. V dropped 2 bases and J dropped 12 bases, with 11 bases sitting between them. Germline values: CDR1 SGHDT, CDR2 YYEEEE.

Comments on this clonotype: A read error is possible here, since a much larger clone lies one base away. The rearrangement joins TRBV4-1 to TRBJ2-5; TRBD1 is a possible D gene (7 bases). Trimming left V 1 base short and J 10 bases short, with 16 bases between. The CDR3 length is 14 residues. Germline assignment: CDR1 MGHRA and CDR2 YSYEKL. The CDR3 sequence: CASSQGGQLASQYF. CDR3 DNA: TGCGCCAGCAGCCAAGGGGGACAGCTAGCGAGCCAGTACTTC.

This clonotype has at least ten counts. This chain joins TRBV28 and TRBJ2-1; tentative D call: TRBD1 (6 bases). Per germline, CDR1 MDHEN and CDR2 SYDVKM. The CDR3 length is 14 residues. Trimming left V 6 bases short and J 4 bases short, with 13 bases between. The DNA for the CDR3 is TGTGCCAGCAGACCGGGACACCTATACAATGAGCAGTTCTTC. This codes for CASRPGHLYNEQFF. Full variable domain (outside the CDR3, taken from reference TRBV28 and TRBJ2-1): DVKVTQSSRYLVKRTGEKVFLECVQDMDHENMFWYRQDPGLGLRLIYFSYDVKMKEKGDIPEGYSVSREKKERFSLILESASTNQTSMYLCASRPGHLYNEQFFGPGTRLTVL.